This T cell receptor beta chain was identified during a study of blood T cell repertoires in COVID-19. Study in general: In each case, the material was cDNA or gDNA derived from T cells, B-cell-depleted T cells, or PBMCs.

The germline V gene encodes CDR1 MNHNY and CDR2 SVGAGI (reference sequence). The CDR3 has 11 residues. V was shortened by 2 bases and J by 10 bases, with 6 bases between the two germline ends. Data came from immunoSEQ multiplex PCR; TCRdb stores just in-frame clones and leaves some out. This table holds approximately 150,000 clones, about 85% found once. Sequenced: peripheral blood. V and J are TRBV6-6 and TRBJ2-1; D unresolved. The sequence derives from a human donor with acute or convalescent COVID-19. The donor label of this sample is uncertain. The CDR3 nucleotides read TGTGCCAGCAGTTACGGGCAGGAGCAGTTCTTC. This encodes CASSYGQEQFF.